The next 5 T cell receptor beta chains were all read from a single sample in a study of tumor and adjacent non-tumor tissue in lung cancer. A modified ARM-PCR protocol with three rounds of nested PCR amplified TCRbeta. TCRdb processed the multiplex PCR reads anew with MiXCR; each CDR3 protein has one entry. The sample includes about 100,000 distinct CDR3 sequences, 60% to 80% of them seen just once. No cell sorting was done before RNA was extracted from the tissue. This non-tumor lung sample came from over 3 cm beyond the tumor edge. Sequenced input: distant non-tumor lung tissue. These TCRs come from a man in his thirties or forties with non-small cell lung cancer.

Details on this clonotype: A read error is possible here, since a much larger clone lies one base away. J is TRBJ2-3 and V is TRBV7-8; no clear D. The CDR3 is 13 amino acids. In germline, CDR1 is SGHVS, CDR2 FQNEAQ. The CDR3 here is CDSSLQRTDTQYF. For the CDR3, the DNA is TGTGACAGCAGTCTCCAGAGGACAGATACGCAGTATTTT.

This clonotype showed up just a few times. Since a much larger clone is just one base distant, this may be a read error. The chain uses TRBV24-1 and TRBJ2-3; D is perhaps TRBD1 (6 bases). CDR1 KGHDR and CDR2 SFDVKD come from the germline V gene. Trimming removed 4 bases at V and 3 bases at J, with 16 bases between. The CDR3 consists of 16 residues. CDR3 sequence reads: CATSDPGAGATDTQYF. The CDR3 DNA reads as TGTGCCACCAGTGACCCCGGGGCAGGGGCAACAGATACGCAGTATTTT.

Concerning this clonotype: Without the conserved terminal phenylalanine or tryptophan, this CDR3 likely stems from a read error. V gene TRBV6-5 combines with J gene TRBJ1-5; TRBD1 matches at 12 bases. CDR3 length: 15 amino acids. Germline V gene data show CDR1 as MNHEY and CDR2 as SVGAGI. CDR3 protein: CASSFGTGGNHPQHL. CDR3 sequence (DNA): TGTGCCAGCAGTTTCGGGACAGGGGGCAATCATCCCCAGCATCTT.

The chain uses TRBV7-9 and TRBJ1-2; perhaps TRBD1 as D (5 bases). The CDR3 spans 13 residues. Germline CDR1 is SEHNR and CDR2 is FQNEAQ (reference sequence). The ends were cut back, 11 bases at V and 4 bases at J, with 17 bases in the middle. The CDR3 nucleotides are TGTGCCCGGAGCTTATTGGGGGTCTATGGCTACACCTTC. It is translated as CARSLLGVYGYTF.

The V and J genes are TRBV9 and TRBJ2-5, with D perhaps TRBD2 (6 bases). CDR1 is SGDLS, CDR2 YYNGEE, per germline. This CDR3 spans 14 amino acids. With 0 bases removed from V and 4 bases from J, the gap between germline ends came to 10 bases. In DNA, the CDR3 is TGTGCCAGCAGCGTAGGCGGGATGCGAGAGACCCAGTACTTC. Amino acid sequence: CASSVGGMRETQYF.